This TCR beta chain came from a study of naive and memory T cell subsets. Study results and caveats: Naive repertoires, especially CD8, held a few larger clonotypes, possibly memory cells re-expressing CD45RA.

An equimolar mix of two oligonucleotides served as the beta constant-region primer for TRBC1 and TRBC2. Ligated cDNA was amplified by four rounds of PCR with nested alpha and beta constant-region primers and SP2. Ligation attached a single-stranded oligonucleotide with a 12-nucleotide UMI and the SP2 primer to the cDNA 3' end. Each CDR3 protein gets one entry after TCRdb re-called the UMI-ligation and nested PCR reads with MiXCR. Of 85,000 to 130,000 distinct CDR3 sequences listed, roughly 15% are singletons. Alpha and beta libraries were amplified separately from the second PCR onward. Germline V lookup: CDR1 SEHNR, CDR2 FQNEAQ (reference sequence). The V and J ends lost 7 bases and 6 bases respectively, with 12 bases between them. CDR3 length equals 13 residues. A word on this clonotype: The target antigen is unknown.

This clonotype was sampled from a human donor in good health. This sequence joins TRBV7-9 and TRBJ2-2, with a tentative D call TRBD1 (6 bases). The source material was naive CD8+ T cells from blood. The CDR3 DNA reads TGTGCCAGCACCAACAGGGTGCCCGGGGAGCTGTTTTTT. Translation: CASTNRVPGELFF.